This note documents a single T cell receptor beta chain sequence. What it recognizes is unknown. Unique molecular identifiers tagged individual cDNA molecules. Using its own MiXCR run on the 5' RACE reads, TCRdb lists one record per CDR3 protein. This sample has about 52,000 distinct CDR3 sequences, with over 7% found just once. The data were taken from a study of early T cells in non-severe SARS-CoV-2 infection. Study as a whole: The study sequenced bulk RNA from unsorted whole blood, with chains unpaired. Findings and limits, study-wide: Matching against VDJdb likely underestimated virus-specific expansions, favoring anti-spike CD8.

Losses at the gene ends were 2 bases for V and 3 bases for J; bases not matched to a gene: 1. Germline CDR1 MNHNY, CDR2 SVGAGI (reference sequence). The CDR3 extends over 16 amino acids. This chain joins TRBV6-6 and TRBJ2-3, with TRBD2 matching 14 bases. The sequenced material came from whole blood. The TCR was taken from an adult who was a healthcare worker with PCR-confirmed SARS-CoV-2 infection or an uninfected control (not recorded which). The CDR3 DNA is TGTGCCAGCAGTTACGGACTAGCGGGAGGAACAGATACGCAGTATTTT. Protein sequence: CASSYGLAGGTDTQYF.